This TCR beta chain was found in a study of shared clonotypes between healthy human individuals. Study conclusions and caveats: Non-shared clonotypes were found to have lower generation probabilities than the clonotypes that were shared by all four of the sorted-subset donors.

V was clipped by 2 bases and J by 0 bases; unmatched bases: 11. Germline lookup yields CDR1 LNHDA and CDR2 SQIVND (reference sequence). The CDR3 is 19 residues long. Concerning this clone itself: Its antigen is unknown.

Repertoires were generated with immunoSEQ multiplex PCR, while TCRdb's copy carries only in-frame clones and drops some. The sample holds 2,500,000 or so clones, 92% seen once. This receptor was obtained from a man younger than 35 in good health. Some clones in this sample may be carry-over from other donors' samples. This chain connects TRBV19 to TRBJ2-2; 8 nucleotides match TRBD1. Sequencing was performed on naive CD4+ T cells from PBMCs. The subset denotes: CD45RA+ positively selected. DNA of the CDR3: TGTGCCAGTAGTATATACCAGGGGGCGCCCCCGACGAACACCGGGGAGCTGTTTTTT. Translated, it gives CASSIYQGAPPTNTGELFF. The whole variable domain, remainder taken from reference TRBV19 and TRBJ2-2, is DGGITQSPKYLFRKEGQNVTLSCEQNLNHDAMYWYRQDPGQGLRLIYYSQIVNDFQKGDIAEGYSVSREKKESFPLTVTSAQKNPTAFYLCASSIYQGAPPTNTGELFFGEGSRLTVL.